This TCR beta chain was recorded in a study of T cell repertoires in cytomegalovirus infection (dated by TCRdb to the late 2010s). About the full investigation: Donor HLA type was relevant to the analysis, as public TCR beta signatures indicated carriage of CMV infection together with the matching HLA type.

Beyond this particular receptor, the publication reports: Cumulative frequency of public TCR beta family members discriminated carriers of CMV infection plus the relevant HLA type in this cohort and an independent approximately 340-donor cohort. The ex vivo response was dominated by HLA-C-restricted CMV-specific TCR beta clonotypes, which also provided the single most frequent clonotype in two of eight donors.

In this sample, this clonotype turned up a few times. Its antigen remains unidentified. Nothing much larger sits one base from this clone, and base qualities are not available. Instrument used: Illumina HiSeq 1500. In TCRdb, the public reads were trimmed at Q25 with fastp and aligned with MiXCR, with productive beta chains retained. Each entry merges the rows of one CDR3 protein and shows their most common DNA and genes. This sample lists some 300,000 distinct CDR3 sequences; 9.6% were detected once. The ten largest clones add up to 2% to 3% of the sample. The CDR3 measures 15 amino acids from cysteine to phenylalanine. Just the 45-base CDR3 DNA is kept, in frame starting at base 1. The germline V gene sets CDR1 to SGHAT and CDR2 to FQNNGV. V lost 0 bases and J lost 4 bases, and the count of bases not matched to a germline gene is 2.

Material: PBMCs. This sequence originates from a human donor in good health (CMV status not recorded). Some clones in this sample may be carry-over from other donors' samples. Recombination connected TRBV11-2 to TRBJ2-1, with 8 central nucleotides matching TRBD1. The CDR3: CASSLEGQAYNEQFF. The nucleotide sequence reads TGTGCCAGCAGCTTAGAGGGACAGGCATACAATGAGCAGTTCTTC.